What follows are 32 T cell receptor beta chains derived from one specimen sequenced in a study of T cell responses to AZD1222 COVID-19 vaccine (dated by TCRdb to the early 2020s). The method behind the library was the immunoSEQ multiplex PCR assay. TCRdb took this table from immuneACCESS and kept in-frame rearrangements with V and J called. Such tables lack part of the clones; where checked against another copy, unresolved V genes explain under half of the gap, and the rest is unexplained. Present in this sample are tens of thousands of clones, approximately 88% of which were seen just once. About 9% of the sample lies in the top ten. Reading the label with the study, this specimen's time point is: about 28 days (+/-7) after the second vaccine dose. The treatment or condition label corresponds to: meningococcal conjugate vaccine given as trial control. Sequences were derived from peripheral blood, sampled 28 days after the second dose of the MenACWY control vaccine. The receptor source for this set is an adult who received the MenACWY meningococcal vaccine as a control.

The chain has TRBV29-1 and TRBJ2-1; the D gene is possibly TRBD2 (5 bases). Per germline, CDR1 SQVTM and CDR2 ANQGSEA. V lost 1 base and J 9 bases, leaving 10 bases between the germline ends. This CDR3 is 12 amino acids long. DNA of the CDR3: TGCAGCGTTGAAGTTCACGCGGGTGAGCAGTTCTTC. Translated, it gives CSVEVHAGEQFF.

This rearrangement joins TRBV7-2 to TRBJ2-1, with a tentative D call TRBD2 (5 bases). CDR1 and CDR2 from the germline V gene are SGHTA and FQGNSA. The CDR3 is made up of 15 amino acids. V gave up 1 base and J gave up 0 bases, with 7 bases separating them. This CDR3 is CASSLVGSSYNEQFF. The CDR3 region has the DNA TGTGCCAGCAGCTTAGTGGGGAGCTCCTACAATGAGCAGTTCTTC. Full variable domain (missing parts from reference TRBV7-2 and TRBJ2-1): GAGVSQSPSNKVTEKGKDVELRCDPISGHTALYWYRQSLGQGLEFLIYFQGNSAPDKSGLPSDRFSAERTGGSVSTLTIQRTQQEDSAVYLCASSLVGSSYNEQFFGPGTRLTVL.

The CDR3 coding sequence is TGCGCCAGCAGCGAACAGGGATTCAGGGGGAATGAAAAACTGTTTTTT. Translation: CASSEQGFRGNEKLFF. The chain employs TRBV4-1 and TRBJ1-4, with 7 bases lining up with TRBD1. Germline V gives CDR1 MGHRA, CDR2 YSYEKL. Unmatched junction bases numbered 11, after V lost 5 bases and J lost 5 bases. The CDR3 spans 16 residues.

The J gene is TRBJ2-7, the V gene TRBV5-1; 8 bases are a match to TRBD1. CDR3 length: 14 residues. Trimming at V came to 4 bases and at J to 6 bases, leaving 9 bases not matched to a gene. Germline CDR1 SGHRS, CDR2 YFSETQ. The CDR3 coding sequence is TGCGCCAGCAGCCTTACAGGGGGAACTCGCGAGCAGTACTTC. Encoded protein: CASSLTGGTREQYF. The complete variable domain, with remaining parts taken from reference TRBV5-1 and TRBJ2-7, reads KAGVTQTPRYLIKTRGQQVTLSCSPISGHRSVSWYQQTPGQGLQFLFEYFSETQRNKGNFPGRFSGRQFSNSRSEMNVSTLELGDSALYLCASSLTGGTREQYFGPGTRLTVT.

The chain employs TRBV7-8 and TRBJ2-1, with TRBD1 matching over 8 bases. CDR1 and CDR2 (germline): SGHVS, FQNEAQ. The CDR3 totals 18 residues. The junction had 8 bases not matched to a gene; V was cut back by 1 base and J by 0 bases. This CDR3 is CASSLGDRGTISYNEQFF. In DNA, the CDR3 is TGTGCCAGCAGCTTAGGAGACAGGGGCACAATCTCCTACAATGAGCAGTTCTTC.

The J gene is TRBJ1-3, the V gene TRBV7-6; 8 bases line up with TRBD1. In germline, CDR1 is SGHVS, CDR2 FNYEAQ. The CDR3 has 15 residues. Trimming cost V 2 bases and J 2 bases; bases outside gene matches: 2. For the CDR3, the DNA is TGTGCCAGCAGCTTAACAGGGGGAGCTGGAAACACCATATATTTT. Residues: CASSLTGGAGNTIYF.

The chain employs TRBV12-3 or TRBV12-4 and TRBJ2-1; 10 bases align to TRBD1. The J segment lost 8 bases and the V segment lost 4 bases, leaving 2 bases of the junction unmatched. This CDR3 has 13 amino acids. The CDR3 coding sequence is TGTGCCAGCAGTTGGACAGGGGGGGATGAGCAGTTCTTC. The encoded protein is CASSWTGGDEQFF.

The chain links TRBV5-5 to TRBJ1-3; D call uncertain. The CDR3 is 15 residues long. Between the trimmed V and J ends, which lost 2 bases and 0 bases, there was a span of 9 bases. Germline CDR1 reads SGHKS; CDR2 reads YYEKEE (reference sequence). CDR3 in DNA: TGTGCCAGCAGCTTCGACACCTACTCTGGAAACACCATATATTTT. This gives the protein CASSFDTYSGNTIYF.

The V gene is TRBV12-5, the J gene TRBJ2-5, with 10 bases matching TRBD2. The CDR3 is 15 amino acids. Per germline, CDR1 LGHNT and CDR2 FRNRAP. V was pared by 2 bases and J by 5 bases, with 5 bases of the junction left unmatched. The CDR3 sequence: CASGLTSGGAETQYF. CDR3 sequence (DNA): TGTGCTAGTGGTTTGACGAGCGGGGGGGCTGAGACCCAGTACTTC.

The genes are TRBV29-1 and TRBJ1-1, with D perhaps TRBD1 (5 bases). V lost 1 base and J lost 7, with 13 bases in between. Germline CDR1 is SQVTM and CDR2 is ANQGSEA. The CDR3 length is 13 residues. The CDR3 bases are TGCAGCGTTGAAGTCGCGGGGCAGGGTGAAGCTTTCTTT. Amino acids: CSVEVAGQGEAFF.

The rearrangement joins TRBV5-1 to TRBJ2-7, with a weak D call TRBD2 (6 bases). This CDR3 is built from 13 residues. Trimming took off 0 bases at V and 7 bases at J, with 11 bases between the two ends. Germline loops: CDR1 SGHRS, CDR2 YFSETQ. CDR3 sequence reads: CASSLASGLEQYF. The CDR3 coding sequence is TGCGCCAGCAGCTTGGCCAGCGGGTTGGAGCAGTACTTC. The full variable domain, its missing parts supplied by reference TRBV5-1 and TRBJ2-7, is KAGVTQTPRYLIKTRGQQVTLSCSPISGHRSVSWYQQTPGQGLQFLFEYFSETQRNKGNFPGRFSGRQFSNSRSEMNVSTLELGDSALYLCASSLASGLEQYFGPGTRLTVT.

The chain uses TRBV19 and TRBJ1-1; the D gene is possibly TRBD1 (6 bases). CDR1 and CDR2 from the germline V gene are LNHDA and SQIVND (reference sequence). V was trimmed by 0 bases and J by 0 bases, leaving 14 bases between them. The CDR3 spans 17 residues. CDR3 protein: CASSIDRSTGMNTEAFF. The DNA for the CDR3 is TGTGCCAGTAGTATAGATCGATCTACAGGGATGAACACTGAAGCTTTCTTT.

V gene TRBV18 combines with J gene TRBJ2-6, with D unresolved. The V and J ends lost 3 bases and 0 bases respectively, with 12 bases between them. The CDR3 contains 17 residues. The V gene's germline CDR1 is KGHSH and CDR2 LQKENI. The CDR3 coding sequence is TGTGCCAGCTCACCGGAACTTTTAAGCTCTGGGGCCAACGTCCTGACTTTC. This sequence encodes CASSPELLSSGANVLTF.

This clone has a single count. The V and J genes are TRBV27 and TRBJ1-2, with 11 bases matching TRBD1. The CDR3 spans 15 residues. In germline, CDR1 is MNHEY, CDR2 SMNVEV (reference sequence). The V and J ends lost 6 bases and 7 bases, in that order; junction bases with no gene match: 10. The chain's CDR3 is CASSPRTGGAGGYTF. The DNA for the CDR3 is TGTGCCAGCAGCCCTAGGACAGGGGGCGCGGGTGGCTACACCTTC.

This chain joins TRBV11-2 and TRBJ1-1, with 9 bases fitting TRBD1. Germline assignment: CDR1 SGHAT and CDR2 FQNNGV. CDR3 size: 15 residues. V was pared by 0 bases and J by 6 bases, with 5 bases of the junction left unmatched. CDR3 region: CASSLETGGVAEAFF. Here the CDR3 DNA reads TGTGCCAGCAGCTTAGAGACAGGGGGTGTGGCTGAAGCTTTCTTT.

The CDR3 sequence is CASSSQQETNSPLHF. CDR3 coding DNA: TGTGCCAGCAGCTCCCAGCAGGAGACTAATTCACCCCTCCACTTT. V and J are TRBV5-4 and TRBJ1-6; no reliable D call. This CDR3 region has 15 residues. V lost 3 bases and J 6 bases, leaving 13 bases between the germline ends. Germline loops: CDR1 SGHNT, CDR2 YYREEE (reference sequence).

CDR3 loop: CASSGRTSGGTSNTGELFF. The CDR3 bases are TGTGCCAGTAGCGGACGGACTAGCGGGGGGACCTCGAACACCGGGGAGCTGTTTTTT. The chain joins TRBV19 to TRBJ2-2, with TRBD2 identical over 14 bases. V shed 6 bases, J shed 0 bases, and the junction held 9 bases outside the gene matches. Germline values: CDR1 LNHDA, CDR2 SQIVND (reference sequence). This CDR3 spans 19 amino acids. The variable domain in full, with the rest retrieved from reference TRBV19 and TRBJ2-2, is DGGITQSPKYLFRKEGQNVTLSCEQNLNHDAMYWYRQDPGQGLRLIYYSQIVNDFQKGDIAEGYSVSREKKESFPLTVTSAQKNPTAFYLCASSGRTSGGTSNTGELFFGEGSRLTVL.

The chain couples TRBV19 to TRBJ2-2, with TRBD2 matching over 9 bases. This CDR3 has 16 amino acids. Unmatched junction bases numbered 6, after V lost 5 bases and J lost 2 bases. In germline, CDR1 is LNHDA, CDR2 SQIVND (reference sequence). The CDR3 bases are TGTGCCAGTAGTTTGTTAGCGGGGGTTAACACCGGGGAGCTGTTTTTT. Protein product: CASSLLAGVNTGELFF.

This clone was detected only a few times. The chain is built from TRBV27 and TRBJ2-1; 9 bases align to TRBD2. Germline CDR1 reads MNHEY; CDR2 reads SMNVEV (reference sequence). CDR3 length equals 16 residues. V dropped 2 bases and J dropped 2; count of bases not matched to a gene: 4. The CDR3 sequence is CASSLISGGPYNEQFF. The DNA of the CDR3 is TGTGCCAGCAGTTTAATTAGCGGGGGCCCCTACAATGAGCAGTTCTTC.

The genes are TRBV6-6 and TRBJ1-6, with 7 positions matching TRBD1. Losses at the gene ends were 6 bases for V and 18 bases for J; bases not matched to a gene: 11. CDR1 MNHNY and CDR2 SVGAGI come from the germline V gene (reference sequence). The CDR3 contains 12 residues. The CDR3 loop reads CASRGGDSIHHF. The CDR3 DNA reads TGTGCCAGCAGGGGGGGGGACAGCATACACCACTTT.

The gene calls are TRBV30 and TRBJ1-5; D not resolved. V shed 0 bases and J shed 1 base, with 4 bases lying between them. The CDR3 spans 13 residues. Looked up from germline, CDR1 is GTSNPN and CDR2 is SVGIG (reference sequence). The CDR3 DNA reads TGTGCCTGGAGTGTAAACAGCAATCAGCCCCAGCATTTT. It encodes CAWSVNSNQPQHF.

The chain employs TRBV5-6 and TRBJ1-2; 10 nucleotides match TRBD1. This CDR3 has 13 amino acids. Germline CDR1 SGHDT, CDR2 YYEEEE. V lost 2 bases and J lost 6; bases outside the gene matches: 1. In DNA, the CDR3 is TGTGCCAGCAGCTTAGGACAGGGGGATGGCTACACCTTC. It codes for CASSLGQGDGYTF.

J is TRBJ1-2 and V is TRBV4-2; 11 bases align to TRBD1. V trimming: 4 bases; J trimming: 8 bases; junction bases outside the gene matches: 9. Germline V gene lookup returns CDR1 LGHNA and CDR2 YNFKEQ. CDR3 length: 15 residues. The CDR3 protein is CASSLSGQGAFGYTF. CDR3 coding DNA: TGTGCCAGCAGCCTAAGCGGACAGGGGGCCTTCGGCTACACCTTC.

This chain links TRBV3-1 (or the pseudogene TRBV3-2) with TRBJ1-2, with unresolved D. Germline V gives CDR1 LGHDT, CDR2 YNNKEL (reference sequence). CDR3 length: 14 amino acids. V was cut by 2 bases and J by 3 bases, with 10 bases left in between. As DNA, the CDR3 is TGTGCCAGCAGCCAAAATCCAGGATACTATGGCTACACCTTC. Translating it yields CASSQNPGYYGYTF.

The rearrangement links TRBV4-1 to TRBJ1-2; 8 positions agree with TRBD1. J lost 8 bases, V lost 0 bases, and 5 bases had no gene match. CDR1 MGHRA and CDR2 YSYEKL come from the germline V gene. CDR3 length equals 14 residues. The CDR3 coding sequence is TGCGCCAGCAGCCAAGACAGGGGGCAGAAAGGCTACACCTTC. This codes for CASSQDRGQKGYTF.

The chain combines TRBV7-9 with TRBJ1-2, with TRBD1 matching over 9 bases. Germline assignment: CDR1 SEHNR and CDR2 FQNEAQ (reference sequence). Trimming took 7 bases from V and 6 from J; bases not matched to a gene: 15. The CDR3 spans 16 residues. CDR3 residues: CASILLTGTGRDGYTF. The CDR3 DNA reads TGTGCCAGCATCCTTTTGACCGGGACAGGGAGGGATGGCTACACCTTC.

Only a few counts were recorded for this clone. This chain links TRBV28 with TRBJ1-6, with D unresolved. The V gene's germline CDR1 is MDHEN and CDR2 SYDVKM. The CDR3 length is 16 residues. V was shortened by 4 bases and J by 0 bases, with 10 bases between the two germline ends. The CDR3 DNA reads as TGTGCCAGCAGTTCCCAACGGAGCTCCTATAATTCACCCCTCCACTTT. It translates to CASSSQRSSYNSPLHF.

This clone was seen a single time. The rearrangement uses TRBV10-1 and TRBJ2-5; 8 nucleotides line up with TRBD2. CDR3 length: 14 residues. J gave up 3 bases and V 3 bases, and 3 bases lay outside the gene matches. Germline CDR1 WNHNN, CDR2 SYGVQD (reference sequence). The CDR3: CASSDPTSEETQYF. CDR3 bases: TGCGCCAGCAGTGACCCGACTAGCGAAGAGACCCAGTACTTC.

The genes are TRBV6-4 and TRBJ1-2; a possible D gene is TRBD1 (5 bases). The CDR3 is 14 amino acids. Germline lookup yields CDR1 MRHNA and CDR2 SNTAGT. V lost 6 bases, J lost 2 bases, and 13 bases lay in between. In DNA form, the CDR3 reads TGTGCCAGCAGAGAAACGGGGGGGAACTATGGCTACACCTTC. Translated: CASRETGGNYGYTF.

This clone has just a few counts. The chain links TRBV7-2 to TRBJ1-5; 7 nucleotides align to TRBD1. CDR3 size: 16 residues. Germline CDR1 and CDR2: SGHTA and FQGNSA. With 3 bases clipped from V and 1 base from J, the junction kept 6 bases outside the gene matches. CDR3 DNA sequence: TGTGCCAGCAGCTTGTCCGGGACAGCAAGCAATCAGCCCCAGCATTTT. This encodes CASSLSGTASNQPQHF.

Only a few counts were recorded for this clone. The V and J genes are TRBV28 and TRBJ1-3, with D unclear. This CDR3 spans 14 amino acids. CDR1 is MDHEN, CDR2 SYDVKM, per germline. Trimming stripped 7 bases from V and 0 bases from J, with 10 bases between. The CDR3 coding sequence is TGTGCCAGCACCGAGGGCTTCTCTGGAAACACCATATATTTT. It codes for CASTEGFSGNTIYF. Full variable domain (remainder filled in from reference TRBV28 and TRBJ1-3): DVKVTQSSRYLVKRTGEKVFLECVQDMDHENMFWYRQDPGLGLRLIYFSYDVKMKEKGDIPEGYSVSREKKERFSLILESASTNQTSMYLCASTEGFSGNTIYFGEGSWLTVV.

The CDR3: CASSPEARQGAGNTIYF. The CDR3 DNA sequence: TGTGCCAGCAGCCCCGAAGCGCGACAGGGAGCTGGAAACACCATATATTTT. The V call is TRBV16, the J call TRBJ1-3; TRBD1 agrees at 7 bases. The CDR3 length is 17 residues. In germline, CDR1 is KGHSY, CDR2 FQNENV. The V and J ends lost 4 bases and 2 bases, in that order; junction bases with no gene match: 11.